This T cell receptor beta chain was recorded in a study of molecular identifiers for immune sequencing clone quantification. V was clipped by 6 bases and J by 0 bases, with 9 bases between them. The CDR3 is 14 residues long. One entry per CDR3 protein, called by TCRdb with MiXCR from the PCR reads. The repertoire holds 20,000 or so distinct CDR3 sequences, with roughly 20% as singletons. This clonotype was counted at least ten times. This receptor was taken from a human donor in good health. Some libraries in this study had Jurkat cell RNA spiked in. Sequences were obtained from naive CD8+ T cells from blood, with Jurkat cell RNA spiked in. Subset here: FACS-sorted CD8+CD4-CCR7+CD45RA+ naive T cells. The chain combines TRBV12-3 or TRBV12-4 with TRBJ2-4; no clear D. DNA for the CDR3: TGTGCCAGCAGCGTTAGGTTAGCCAAAAACATTCAGTACTTC. Amino acids: CASSVRLAKNIQYF.